Listed here are 4 T cell receptor beta chains from one sample, sequenced in a study of shared clonotypes between healthy human individuals. Using immunoSEQ multiplex PCR, the repertoire was profiled, and TCRdb retains in-frame clones only, with some absent. The top ten clones hold under 0.45% of a sample with millions of clones, 85% to 95% of them seen once. Material for sequencing was naive CD4+ T cells from PBMCs. Subset indicated: CD45RA+ positively selected. The receptors stem from a man aged 18-30 years in good health. Some clones in this sample may be carry-over from other donors' samples.

On this clone itself: Different DNA sequences within this sample yield the same CDR3. The chain combines TRBV5-4 with TRBJ1-3, with TRBD1 matching over 8 bases. Germline V lookup: CDR1 SGHNT, CDR2 YYREEE (reference sequence). Losses at the gene ends were 4 bases for V and 3 bases for J; bases not matched to a gene: 3. The CDR3 is 14 residues long. Here the CDR3 reads CASSLGQGGNTIYF. The CDR3 DNA follows: TGTGCCAGCAGCCTCGGACAGGGTGGAAACACCATATATTTT. The entire variable domain, with the rest obtained from reference TRBV5-4 and TRBJ1-3, is as follows: ETGVTQSPTHLIKTRGQQVTLRCSSQSGHNTVSWYQQALGQGPQFIFQYYREEENGRGNFPPRFSGLQFPNYSSELNVNALELDDSALYLCASSLGQGGNTIYFGEGSWLTVV.

The chain employs TRBV5-1 and TRBJ2-7, with a tentative D call TRBD2 (5 bases). The CDR3 is 15 residues long. V lost 5 bases to trimming and J lost 2 bases, with 17 bases between them. The V gene's germline CDR1 is SGHRS and CDR2 YFSETQ. The chain's CDR3 is CASRALSGSAYEQYF. The CDR3 nucleotides read TGCGCCAGCAGGGCCTTGAGCGGATCTGCCTACGAGCAGTACTTC.

V is TRBV6-5 and J is TRBJ1-1; 7 positions agree with TRBD1. Per germline, CDR1 MNHEY and CDR2 SVGAGI. The CDR3 runs 14 residues. After removal of 6 bases from V and 3 bases from J, the junction contained 7 bases not matched to a gene. The CDR3 DNA is TGTGCCAGCAGCCAGGGACAGAGATACACTGAAGCTTTCTTT. Translated: CASSQGQRYTEAFF.

The chain joins TRBV5-6 to TRBJ1-4; tentative D call: TRBD1 (5 bases). The CDR3 covers 13 residues. Germline V lookup: CDR1 SGHDT, CDR2 YYEEEE. V lost 7 bases and J 7 bases, leaving 14 bases between the germline ends. CDR3 protein: CASSSPGVEKLFF. Written as DNA, the CDR3 is TGTGCCAGCTCCTCCCCGGGGGTTGAAAAACTGTTTTTT.